The clone carrying this TCR beta chain has at least ten counts. Germline CDR1 SQVTM, CDR2 ANQGSEA. V lost 7 bases, J lost 4 bases, and 13 bases lay in between. The CDR3 totals 12 residues. The source of the sample is a study of T-cell reconstitution after alpha-beta-depleted transplantation in children. A library of TCRbeta sequences, prepared with unique molecular identifiers, was generated. MiXCR, run by TCRdb on the PCR reads, gives a single entry per CDR3 protein. Counted here are over 45,000 distinct CDR3 sequences, more than 5% occurring once; the ten biggest clones make up 30%. The TCR was taken from a female patient aged 2-9 years who had a stem cell transplant for aplastic anemia, so the T cells may come from the graft donor. The sample was PBMCs, mostly from graft donor cells, taken 60 days after TCRalphabeta/CD19-depleted stem cell transplant. The rearrangement links TRBV29-1 to TRBJ1-1; D remains unclear. The CDR3 loop is CSADCGVTEAFF. The CDR3 DNA is TGCAGCGCCGACTGTGGGGTCACTGAAGCTTTCTTT.